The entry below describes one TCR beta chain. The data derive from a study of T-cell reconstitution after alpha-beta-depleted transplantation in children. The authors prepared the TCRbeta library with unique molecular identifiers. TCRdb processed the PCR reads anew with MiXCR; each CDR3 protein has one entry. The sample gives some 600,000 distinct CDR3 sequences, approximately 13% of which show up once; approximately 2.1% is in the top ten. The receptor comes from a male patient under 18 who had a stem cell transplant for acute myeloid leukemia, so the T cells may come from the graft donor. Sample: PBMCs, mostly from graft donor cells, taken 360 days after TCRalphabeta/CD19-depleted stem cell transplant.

The CDR3 here is CASSPKPLRRDRPYTEAFF. The CDR3 bases are TGTGCCAGCAGCCCGAAACCCCTGAGGCGGGACAGGCCGTACACTGAAGCTTTCTTT. This chain uses TRBV12-1 with TRBJ1-1; the DNA was not used to check the table's D call, TRBD1. TRBV12-1 is described as a pseudogene. This CDR3 has 19 residues.